The source of this T cell receptor (beta chain) is a study of T-cell reconstitution after alpha-beta-depleted transplantation in children. TCRbeta library construction was performed incorporating unique molecular identifiers. TCRdb re-called the PCR reads with MiXCR, one entry per CDR3 protein. The sample yields 610,000 or so distinct CDR3 sequences, approximately 30% seen once. This CDR3 is built from 15 residues. Germline V gene data show CDR1 as MNHNS and CDR2 as SASEGT. Losses at the gene ends were 6 bases for V and 0 bases for J; bases not matched to a gene: 6. The chain combines TRBV6-1 with TRBJ2-7; 9 bases are a match to TRBD1. The receptor was derived from a boy younger than two with Wiskott-Aldrich syndrome, due to receive a stem cell transplant. Sequencing was performed on PBMCs, taken before TCRalphabeta/CD19-depleted stem cell transplant. CDR3: CASRVQGAGSYEQYF. The CDR3 DNA reads as TGTGCCAGCAGGGTACAGGGGGCGGGCTCCTACGAGCAGTACTTC.